This T cell receptor beta chain appears in the sequencing data of a study of shared clonotypes between healthy human individuals. Method: immunoSEQ multiplex PCR; TCRdb's copy keeps in-frame clones and lacks some. The data show about 480,000 clones, about 79% seen once. The V gene lost 0 bases and the J gene lost 4 bases, with 13 bases spanning the gap. Looked up from germline, CDR1 is LNHNV and CDR2 is YYDKDF (reference sequence). The CDR3 loop spans 16 amino acids. Sequenced sample: PBMCs. The V and J genes are TRBV15 and TRBJ1-5; no clear D. This clonotype was sampled from a woman aged 40 to 50 in good health. Some clones in this sample may be carry-over from other donors' samples. The CDR3 here is CATSRERTELNQPQHF. As DNA, the CDR3 is TGTGCCACCAGCAGAGAGCGGACGGAACTAAATCAGCCCCAGCATTTT.